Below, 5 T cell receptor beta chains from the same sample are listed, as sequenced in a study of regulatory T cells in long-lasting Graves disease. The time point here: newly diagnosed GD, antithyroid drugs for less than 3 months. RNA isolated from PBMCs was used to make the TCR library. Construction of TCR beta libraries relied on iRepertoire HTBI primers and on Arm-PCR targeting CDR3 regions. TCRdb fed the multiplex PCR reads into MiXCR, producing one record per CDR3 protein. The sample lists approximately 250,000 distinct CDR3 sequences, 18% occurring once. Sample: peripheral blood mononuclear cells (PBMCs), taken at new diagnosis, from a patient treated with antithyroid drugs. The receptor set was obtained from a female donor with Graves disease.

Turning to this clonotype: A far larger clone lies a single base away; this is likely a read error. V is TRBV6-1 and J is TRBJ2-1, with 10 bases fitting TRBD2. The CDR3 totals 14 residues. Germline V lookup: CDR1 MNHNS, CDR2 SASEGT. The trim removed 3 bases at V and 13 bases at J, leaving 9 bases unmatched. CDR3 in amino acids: CASSDLAGGETQFF. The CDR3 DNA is TGTGCCAGCAGTGACTTAGCGGGAGGAGAGACCCAGTTCTTC.

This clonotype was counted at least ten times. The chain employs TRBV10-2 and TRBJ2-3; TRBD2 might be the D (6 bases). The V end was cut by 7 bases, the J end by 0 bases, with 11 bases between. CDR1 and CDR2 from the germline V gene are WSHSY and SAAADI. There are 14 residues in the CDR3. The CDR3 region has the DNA TGCGCCAGCAAACTTGGGAGGAGCACAGATACGCAGTATTTT. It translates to CASKLGRSTDTQYF.

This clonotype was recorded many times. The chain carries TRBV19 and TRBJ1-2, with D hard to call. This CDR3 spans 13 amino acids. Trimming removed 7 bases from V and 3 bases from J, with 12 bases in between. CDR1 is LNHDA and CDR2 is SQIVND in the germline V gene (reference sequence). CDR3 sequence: CASTPGRYYGYTF. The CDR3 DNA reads TGTGCCAGTACTCCCGGGCGCTACTATGGCTACACCTTC.

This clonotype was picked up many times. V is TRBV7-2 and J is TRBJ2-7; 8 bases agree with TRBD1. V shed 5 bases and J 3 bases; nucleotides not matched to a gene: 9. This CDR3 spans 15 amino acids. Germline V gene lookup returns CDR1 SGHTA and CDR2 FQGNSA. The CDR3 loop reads CASSTRTGIRYEQYF. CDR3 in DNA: TGTGCCAGCAGCACACGGACAGGGATTCGCTACGAGCAGTACTTC.

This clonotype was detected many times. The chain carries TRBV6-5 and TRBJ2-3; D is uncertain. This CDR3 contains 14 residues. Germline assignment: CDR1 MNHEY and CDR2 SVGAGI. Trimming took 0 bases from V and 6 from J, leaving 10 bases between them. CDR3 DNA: TGTGCCAGCAGTTACTCGATCCGACCTGATACGCAGTATTTT. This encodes CASSYSIRPDTQYF.